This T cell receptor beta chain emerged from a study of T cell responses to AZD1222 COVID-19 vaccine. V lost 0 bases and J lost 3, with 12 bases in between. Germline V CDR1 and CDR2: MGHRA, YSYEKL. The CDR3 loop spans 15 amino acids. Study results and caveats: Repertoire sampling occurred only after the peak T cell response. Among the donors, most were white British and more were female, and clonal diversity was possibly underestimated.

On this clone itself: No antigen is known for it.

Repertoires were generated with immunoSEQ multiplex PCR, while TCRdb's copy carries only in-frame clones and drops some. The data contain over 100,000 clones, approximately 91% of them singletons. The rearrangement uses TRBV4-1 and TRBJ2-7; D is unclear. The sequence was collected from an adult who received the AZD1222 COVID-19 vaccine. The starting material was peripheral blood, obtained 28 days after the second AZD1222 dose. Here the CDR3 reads CASSQEMTVGYEQYF. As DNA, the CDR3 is TGCGCCAGCAGCCAAGAGATGACGGTGGGCTACGAGCAGTACTTC.